The 24 T cell receptor beta chains below come from one sample, sequenced in a study of a mutant IDH1 vaccine in newly diagnosed glioma. The repertoire was sequenced with immunoSEQ multiplex PCR; TCRdb's copy has only in-frame clones and lacks some. The profile shows about 46,000 clones, almost 95% of them singletons. These receptors have no known antigen. The time point denotes: week 35, safety follow-up. It was 300 ug of mutant IDH1 20-mer peptide that made up each vaccine dose, given with topical imiquimod. The sequenced sample was PBMCs, obtained from a glioma patient whose treatment included an IDH1 peptide vaccine. The receptors come from a man aged 50 to 59 with glioma.

V is TRBV19 and J is TRBJ2-5; no definite D call. In germline, CDR1 is LNHDA, CDR2 SQIVND (reference sequence). The V end was cut by 3 bases, the J end by 0 bases, with 8 bases between. The CDR3 is made up of 14 amino acids. For the CDR3, the DNA is TGTGCCAGTAGTATGGCACTGTACCAAGAGACCCAGTACTTC. Its translation: CASSMALYQETQYF.

The chain has TRBV30 and TRBJ2-5; the D is unclear. The CDR3 is 13 amino acids. Trimming pared 2 bases from V and 5 bases from J, leaving 12 bases between. The germline V gene encodes CDR1 GTSNPN and CDR2 SVGIG (reference sequence). DNA of the CDR3: TGTGCCTGGAGTAGGGATACCTGGGAGACCCAGTACTTC. Its translation: CAWSRDTWETQYF.

The genes are TRBV5-1 and TRBJ2-5; 7 bases match TRBD1. The J call may be mistaken, given a closer DNA end match to TRBJ2-7. CDR1 and CDR2 from the germline V gene are SGHRS and YFSETQ. CDR3 length: 14 amino acids. CDR3 sequence (DNA): TGCGCCAGCAGCACAAACAGGGGCCCCTACGAGCAGTACTTC. The encoded protein is CASSTNRGPYEQYF.

The rearrangement uses TRBV2 and TRBJ2-3, with TRBD2 matching 13 bases. Trimming at V came to 7 bases and at J to 4 bases, leaving 5 bases not matched to a gene. The germline CDR1 and CDR2 sequences are SNHLY and FYNNEI. CDR3 length: 15 residues. The CDR3 region is CASTRGLAGADTQYF. Written as DNA, the CDR3 is TGTGCCAGCACCCGAGGACTAGCGGGGGCAGATACGCAGTATTTT.

The chain employs TRBV28 and TRBJ2-1, with D perhaps TRBD2 (7 bases). V was shortened by 1 base and J by 9 bases, with 16 bases between the two germline ends. CDR1 is MDHEN and CDR2 is SYDVKM in the germline V gene. CDR3 length equals 15 residues. As DNA, the CDR3 is TGTGCCAGCAGTTTATTTGAGGGGGGGCGAAGTGAGCAGTTCTTC. It yields the protein CASSLFEGGRSEQFF.

The chain carries TRBV5-8 and TRBJ1-6; TRBD1 agrees at 10 bases. J was trimmed by 0 bases and V by 4 bases; bases with no gene match: 7. The CDR3 length is 18 residues. Looked up from germline, CDR1 is SGHTS and CDR2 is YDEGEE. The DNA of the CDR3 is TGTGCCAGCAGCCCGGCGGGACAGGGGAGCTCCTATAATTCACCCCTCCACTTT. The encoded protein is CASSPAGQGSSYNSPLHF.

This chain links TRBV28 with TRBJ2-3; D perhaps matches TRBD2 (6 bases). This CDR3 contains 15 residues. With 2 bases removed from V and 1 base from J, the gap between germline ends came to 10 bases. Germline values: CDR1 MDHEN, CDR2 SYDVKM. For the CDR3, the DNA is TGTGCCAGCAGTTTAACGGGAGACGGCACAGATACGCAGTATTTT. It specifies CASSLTGDGTDTQYF.

V gene TRBV5-6 combines with J gene TRBJ1-2; no definite D call. This CDR3 is 15 amino acids long. The V gene's germline CDR1 is SGHDT and CDR2 YYEEEE. Trimming stripped 0 bases from V and 1 base from J, with 10 bases between. CDR3 coding DNA: TGTGCCAGCAGCTTGGATCACGGTGGTAACTATGGCTACACCTTC. This codes for CASSLDHGGNYGYTF.

This chain links TRBV7-9 with TRBJ2-5, with D unresolved. CDR3 length: 10 residues. V was cut by 5 bases and J by 5 bases, with 3 bases left in between. The V gene's germline CDR1 is SEHNR and CDR2 FQNEAQ (reference sequence). CDR3 loop: CASSGETQYF. The CDR3 DNA follows: TGTGCCAGCAGCGGTGAGACCCAGTACTTC. The full variable domain, its missing parts supplied by reference TRBV7-9 and TRBJ2-5, is DTGVSQNPRHKITKRGQNVTFRCDPISEHNRLYWYRQTLGQGPEFLTYFQNEAQLEKSRLLSDRFSAERPKGSFSTLEIQRTEQGDSAMYLCASSGETQYFGPGTRLLVL.

V is TRBV18 and J is TRBJ1-1; D not resolved. Germline V gene lookup returns CDR1 KGHSH and CDR2 LQKENI. This CDR3 contains 13 residues. V was shortened by 0 bases and J by 6 bases, with 8 bases between the two germline ends. The CDR3: CASSPPLRPEAFF. Here the CDR3 DNA reads TGTGCCAGCTCACCACCCCTGAGGCCTGAAGCTTTCTTT.

DNA for the CDR3: TGCGCCAGCAGTGGGGACAGGAAATGGGCAGATACGCAGTATTTT. Translation: CASSGDRKWADTQYF. The chain links TRBV10-1 to TRBJ2-3, with 8 bases that match TRBD1. From germline, CDR1 is WNHNN and CDR2 SYGVQD (reference sequence). The CDR3 consists of 15 residues. The V segment lost 4 bases and the J segment 4 bases; nucleotides outside the gene matches: 7.

This chain joins TRBV29-1 and TRBJ2-1; D may be TRBD2 (7 bases). V dropped 7 bases and J dropped 0 bases, with 16 bases sitting between them. The V gene's germline CDR1 is SQVTM and CDR2 ANQGSEA. The CDR3 is made up of 15 amino acids. Written as DNA, the CDR3 is TGCAGCGCAGGGGAGAGGGGGGGCTCCTACAATGAGCAGTTCTTC. It specifies CSAGERGGSYNEQFF.

V and J are TRBV25-1 and TRBJ1-6; D is uncertain. This CDR3 has 15 residues. V lost 8 bases and J 6 bases, leaving 17 bases between the germline ends. Per the germline V gene, CDR1 is MGHDK and CDR2 is SYGVNS. CDR3 nucleotide sequence: TGTGCCAGCCGATCCAAGGGAGGTCTTAATTCACCCCTCCACTTT. Translating it yields CASRSKGGLNSPLHF.

This chain joins TRBV7-2 and TRBJ2-1; 9 bases map to TRBD1. Germline assignment: CDR1 SGHTA and CDR2 FQGNSA. After removal of 3 bases from V and 5 bases from J, the junction contained 5 bases not matched to a gene. The CDR3 loop spans 15 amino acids. Here the CDR3 reads CASSFRGQGDNEQFF. The CDR3 DNA is TGTGCCAGCAGCTTCAGGGGACAGGGTGACAATGAGCAGTTCTTC.

The chain uses TRBV7-2 and TRBJ2-7; 7 bases agree with TRBD2. The V gene end was trimmed by 5 bases and the J gene end by 2 bases; junction bases not matched to a gene: 6. The germline CDR1 and CDR2 sequences are SGHTA and FQGNSA. There are 14 residues in the CDR3. CDR3 region: CASSLSGGPYEQYF. The CDR3 DNA follows: TGTGCCAGCAGCCTGTCGGGAGGCCCCTACGAGCAGTACTTC.

This clone occurred a few times. The CDR3 coding sequence is TGTGCCAGCAGCCGCGACAGGGGGGATGAAAAACTGTTTTTT. The encoded protein is CASSRDRGDEKLFF. J is TRBJ1-4 and V is TRBV7-2, with TRBD1 matching over 9 bases. With 5 bases clipped from V and 6 bases from J, the junction kept 4 bases outside the gene matches. This CDR3 is 14 amino acids long. In germline, CDR1 is SGHTA, CDR2 FQGNSA. The whole variable domain, remainder taken from reference TRBV7-2 and TRBJ1-4, is GAGVSQSPSNKVTEKGKDVELRCDPISGHTALYWYRQSLGQGLEFLIYFQGNSAPDKSGLPSDRFSAERTGGSVSTLTIQRTQQEDSAVYLCASSRDRGDEKLFFGSGTQLSVL.

The chain employs TRBV19 and TRBJ2-5, with D possibly being TRBD1 or TRBD2 (6 bases each). The CDR3 length is 12 residues. Between the trimmed V and J ends, which lost 6 bases and 6 bases, there was a span of 11 bases. The germline gives CDR1 LNHDA, CDR2 SQIVND (reference sequence). CDR3 bases: TGTGCCAGTAGGAAGGGGGGAAAGACCCAGTACTTC. Protein sequence: CASRKGGKTQYF.

This chain connects TRBV15 to TRBJ1-5, with D possibly being TRBD1 (5 bases). The CDR3 totals 14 residues. Germline V lookup: CDR1 LNHNV, CDR2 YYDKDF (reference sequence). Trimming shortened V by 0 bases and J by 4 bases, and 7 bases separated the two germline ends. The CDR3 bases are TGTGCCACCAGCAGAGACAGGGCAAATCAGCCCCAGCATTTT. Amino acids: CATSRDRANQPQHF.

The V and J genes are TRBV7-9 and TRBJ2-3; D ambiguous. This CDR3 contains 13 residues. Trimming removed 2 bases from V and 3 bases from J, with 6 bases in between. Germline values: CDR1 SEHNR, CDR2 FQNEAQ (reference sequence). CDR3 nucleotide sequence: TGTGCCAGCAGCTTACTCAGGACAGATACGCAGTATTTT. This encodes CASSLLRTDTQYF.

The V and J genes are TRBV10-3 and TRBJ1-4; no clear D. In germline, CDR1 is ENHRY, CDR2 SYGVKD. CDR3 size: 13 residues. Trimming took 3 bases from V and 8 from J, leaving 10 bases between them. DNA of the CDR3: TGTGCCATCAGTGAACCGGGGTCAGAAAAACTGTTTTTT. Its protein is CAISEPGSEKLFF.

The chain uses TRBV6-5 and TRBJ2-7, with 7 bases identical to TRBD1. The CDR3 extends over 15 amino acids. V was clipped by 3 bases and J by 4 bases; unmatched bases: 9. Germline assignment: CDR1 MNHEY and CDR2 SVGAGI. The CDR3 spells CASSYRAGGGYEQYF. CDR3 DNA: TGTGCCAGCAGTTATAGGGCAGGGGGTGGGTACGAGCAGTACTTC.

J is TRBJ2-2 and V is TRBV4-3; TRBD1 is a possible D gene (6 bases). The V gene lost 4 bases and the J gene lost 7 bases, with 16 bases spanning the gap. CDR1 and CDR2 from the germline V gene are LGHNA and YSLEER. The CDR3 length is 15 residues. CDR3 sequence reads: CASSPGWGPSGELFF. As DNA, the CDR3 is TGCGCCAGCAGCCCCGGGTGGGGGCCGAGCGGGGAGCTGTTTTTT.

The chain uses TRBV27 and TRBJ1-5; weak D call: TRBD1 (6 bases). Germline V gene sequence: CDR1 MNHEY, CDR2 SMNVEV (reference sequence). V was cut by 5 bases and J by 4 bases, with 15 bases left in between. The CDR3 length is 15 residues. This CDR3 reads CASSPAGDRNQPQHF. The CDR3 coding sequence is TGTGCCAGCAGTCCGGCAGGGGACCGGAATCAGCCCCAGCATTTT.

The chain joins TRBV5-1 to TRBJ2-3, with 12 bases that match TRBD2. The CDR3 is 18 amino acids. Germline CDR1 is SGHRS and CDR2 is YFSETQ. The V segment lost 0 bases and the J segment 0 bases; nucleotides outside the gene matches: 5. DNA for the CDR3: TGCGCCAGCAGCTTGGCCCTAGCGGGGGGGGCAAGCACAGATACGCAGTATTTT. Amino acid sequence: CASSLALAGGASTDTQYF. Full variable domain (outside the CDR3, taken from reference TRBV5-1 and TRBJ2-3): KAGVTQTPRYLIKTRGQQVTLSCSPISGHRSVSWYQQTPGQGLQFLFEYFSETQRNKGNFPGRFSGRQFSNSRSEMNVSTLELGDSALYLCASSLALAGGASTDTQYFGPGTRLTVL.